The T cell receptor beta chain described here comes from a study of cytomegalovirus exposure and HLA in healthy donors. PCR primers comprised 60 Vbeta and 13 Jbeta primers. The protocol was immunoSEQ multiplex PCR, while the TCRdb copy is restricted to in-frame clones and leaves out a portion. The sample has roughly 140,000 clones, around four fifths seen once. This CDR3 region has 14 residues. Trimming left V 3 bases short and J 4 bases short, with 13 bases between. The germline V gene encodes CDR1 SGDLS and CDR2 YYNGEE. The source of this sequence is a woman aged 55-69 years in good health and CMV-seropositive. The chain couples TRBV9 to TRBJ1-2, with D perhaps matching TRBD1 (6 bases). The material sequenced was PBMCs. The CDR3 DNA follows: TGTGCCAGCAGCGCGGGGGGGCCTGGCTATGGCTACACCTTC. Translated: CASSAGGPGYGYTF.